The rows below give T cell receptor beta chains drawn from one sample of a study of long-term antiretroviral therapy in people with HIV. Clones were read by immunoSEQ multiplex PCR, and TCRdb kept only the in-frame ones, dropping some. There are some 21,000 clones in the sample; roughly 82% occur only once, and approximately 5% lies in the top ten. The sample in question was unsorted PBMCs, obtained 0.3 years after starting antiretroviral therapy. Receptor source: a man between 50 and 59 years old with HIV. Each CDR3 is given with its conserved first and last residue. The D gene is left open where the match is weak. Not all rows give a size; the values are once, few, many and, for expanded clones, a class.

size,J,D,V,CDR3,DNA
.,TRBJ2-7,TRBD1,TRBV7-2,CASSLGGPGQGYEQYF,TGTGCCAGCAGCTTAGGGGGCCCGGGACAGGGCTACGAGCAGTACTTC
.,TRBJ2-1,TRBD2,TRBV7-2,CASSWGLAGSYNEQFF,TGTGCCAGCAGCTGGGGACTAGCGGGATCCTACAATGAGCAGTTCTTC
.,TRBJ1-2,.,TRBV7-9,CASSLDAGSYGYTF,TGTGCCAGCAGCTTAGACGCGGGTAGCTATGGCTACACCTTC
.,TRBJ2-2,.,TRBV27,CASSFRGFGGELFF,TGTGCCAGCAGTTTCAGGGGATTCGGCGGGGAGCTGTTTTTT
.,TRBJ2-7,.,TRBV7-8,CASSQGRVVHEQYF,TGTGCCAGCAGCCAGGGGAGGGTAGTCCACGAGCAGTACTTC
.,TRBJ2-5,.,TRBV2,CASSELLVGGAETQYF,TGTGCCAGCAGTGAGCTGCTAGTCGGGGGAGCAGAGACCCAGTACTTC
.,TRBJ1-5,.,TRBV30,CAWSSQGNQPQHF,TGTGCCTGGAGTAGCCAGGGCAATCAGCCCCAGCATTTT
few,TRBJ2-7,.,TRBV5-1,CASSPEGSLVKPYEQYF,TGCGCCAGCAGCCCGGAAGGGTCGCTAGTTAAACCCTACGAGCAGTACTTC
.,TRBJ1-1,.,TRBV4-1,CASSRGVNTEAFF,TGCGCCAGCAGCCGCGGGGTCAACACTGAAGCTTTCTTT
few,TRBJ2-7,TRBD1,TRBV19,CASSKTGQFSYEQYF,TGTGCCAGTAGTAAAACGGGACAGTTCTCCTACGAGCAGTACTTC
.,TRBJ1-2,.,TRBV6-5,CASSPPGVPYGYTF,TGTGCCAGCAGTCCCCCGGGAGTACCCTATGGCTACACCTTC
few,TRBJ2-7,.,TRBV7-2,CASSPGYEQYF,TGTGCCAGCAGCCCAGGCTACGAGCAGTACTTC
.,TRBJ2-7,TRBD2,TRBV6-5,CASTEAGAYEQYF,TGTGCCAGCACAGAAGCGGGAGCCTACGAGCAGTACTTC
.,TRBJ2-3,TRBD2,TRBV7-2,CASSLLGGRVVSTDTQYF,TGTGCCAGCAGCTTACTTGGCGGGAGGGTAGTAAGCACAGATACGCAGTATTTT
.,TRBJ2-7,.,TRBV7-2,CASSLSDSLGWEQYF,TGTGCCAGCAGCTTATCGGACTCACTAGGTTGGGAGCAGTACTTC
.,TRBJ1-5,.,TRBV19,CASMWGYSNQPQHF,TGTGCCAGTATGTGGGGTTATAGCAATCAGCCCCAGCATTTT
.,TRBJ1-5,.,TRBV30,CAWSQEGVSVNQPQHF,TGTGCCTGGAGTCAAGAGGGGGTTTCAGTAAATCAGCCCCAGCATTTT
.,TRBJ1-1,.,TRBV4-3,CASSPYRGFEAFF,TGCGCCAGCAGCCCCTATAGAGGGTTTGAAGCTTTCTTT
once,TRBJ1-1,.,TRBV27,CASSLSIGYTEAFF,TGTGCCAGCAGTTTATCGATAGGGTACACTGAAGCTTTCTTT
few,TRBJ1-5,.,TRBV4-1,CASSRSGGVDQPQHF,TGCGCCAGCAGCCGCTCGGGAGGGGTCGATCAGCCCCAGCATTTT
.,TRBJ2-1,TRBD1,TRBV5-5,CASSLQGPPYNEQFF,TGTGCCAGCAGTCTACAGGGGCCTCCTTACAATGAGCAGTTCTTC
.,TRBJ1-3,.,TRBV7-9,CASSFSGSSGNTIYF,TGTGCCAGCAGCTTTAGCGGCAGCTCTGGAAACACCATATATTTT
.,TRBJ2-1,TRBD2,TRBV4-3,CASSQDFAGGGLGDNEQFF,TGCGCCAGCAGCCAAGATTTCGCGGGAGGCGGCTTAGGAGACAATGAGCAGTTCTTC
.,TRBJ2-7,.,TRBV7-9,CASSALTPGDEQYF,TGTGCCAGCAGCGCTCTGACTCCGGGAGACGAGCAGTACTTC